Each of the 6 T cell receptor beta chains below was sequenced from the same sample in a study of regulatory T cells in long-lasting Graves disease. The time point was: persistent/refractory GD, antithyroid drugs over 5 years with positive TRAb. The authors made the TCR library using RNA they extracted from PBMCs. To make TCR beta libraries, researchers used iRepertoire HTBI primers and Arm-PCR of CDR3 regions. Via MiXCR, TCRdb re-called the multiplex PCR reads, giving one row per CDR3 protein. Of approximately 440,000 distinct CDR3 sequences in the sample, about 25% were seen once. The sample consisted of peripheral blood mononuclear cells (PBMCs), taken when the disease was refractory, from a patient treated with antithyroid drugs. The source is a female donor with Graves disease.

Only a few counts were recorded for this clonotype. This chain connects TRBV15 to TRBJ1-2; TRBD1 aligns across 7 bases. The germline V gene encodes CDR1 LNHNV and CDR2 YYDKDF (reference sequence). Unmatched junction bases numbered 6, after V lost 1 base and J lost 4 bases. This CDR3 contains 15 residues. CDR3 in amino acids: CATSRVGGSTYGYTF. The CDR3 nucleotides read TGTGCCACCAGCAGAGTAGGGGGCTCGACCTATGGCTACACCTTC.

The chain couples TRBV7-9 to TRBJ1-1; D possibly corresponds to TRBD1 (5 bases). The germline CDR1 and CDR2 sequences are SEHNR and FQNEAQ (reference sequence). The CDR3 loop spans 11 amino acids. The DNA of the CDR3 is TGTGCGATCTCCCAGGGCTCCCAAGCTTTCTTT. It yields the protein CAISQGSQAFF.

The table lists this clonotype with a few counts. A much more abundant neighbour one base away suggests this may be a read error. The chain has TRBV6-5 and TRBJ1-1; tentative D call: TRBD1 (6 bases). The CDR3 spans 16 residues. Per the germline V gene, CDR1 is MNHEY and CDR2 is SVGAGI. The CDR3, as DNA: TGTGCCAGCAGTTACTCGCCTAGGACAGAAAACACTAAAGCTTTCTTT. It is translated as CASSYSPRTENTKAFF.

This clonotype was counted ten times or more. The chain joins TRBV12-3 or TRBV12-4 to TRBJ2-5; D not resolved. Trimming took off 3 bases at V and 4 bases at J, with 12 bases between the two ends. This CDR3 region has 14 residues. The CDR3 region has the DNA TGTGCCAGCAGTTTGAGAGTCCCCGGAGAGACCCAGTACTTC. This gives the protein CASSLRVPGETQYF.

This clonotype was recorded a few times. The chain links TRBV7-9 to TRBJ1-5; D remains unclear. CDR1 and CDR2 (germline): SEHNR, FQNEAQ (reference sequence). V shed 6 bases and J shed 5 bases, with 11 bases lying between them. The CDR3 runs 13 residues. The CDR3 region is CASRAGSDQPQHF. Written as DNA, the CDR3 is TGTGCCAGCAGGGCCGGGAGTGATCAGCCCCAGCATTTT.

This clonotype was recorded a few times. This chain connects TRBV20-1 to TRBJ2-1; 8 bases match TRBD2. CDR1 is DFQATT, CDR2 SNEGSKA, per germline (reference sequence). The CDR3 has 14 residues. With 6 bases clipped from V and 0 bases from J, the junction kept 4 bases outside the gene matches. This CDR3 reads CSAQGLVSYNEQFF. The CDR3, as DNA: TGCAGTGCCCAGGGACTAGTCTCCTACAATGAGCAGTTCTTC.